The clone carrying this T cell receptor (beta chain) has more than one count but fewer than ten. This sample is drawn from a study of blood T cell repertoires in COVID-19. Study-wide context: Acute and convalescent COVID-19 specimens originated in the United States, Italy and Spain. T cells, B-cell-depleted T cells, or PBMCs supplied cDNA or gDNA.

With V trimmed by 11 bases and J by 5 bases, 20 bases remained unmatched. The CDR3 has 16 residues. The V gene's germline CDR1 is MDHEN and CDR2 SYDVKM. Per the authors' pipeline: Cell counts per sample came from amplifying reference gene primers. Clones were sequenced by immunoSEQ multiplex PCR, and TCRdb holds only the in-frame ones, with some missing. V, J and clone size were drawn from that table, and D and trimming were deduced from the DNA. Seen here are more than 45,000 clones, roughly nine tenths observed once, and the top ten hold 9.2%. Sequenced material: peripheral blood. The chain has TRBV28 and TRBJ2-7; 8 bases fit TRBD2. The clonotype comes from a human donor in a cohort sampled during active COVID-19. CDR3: CASTHNEAGAVDEQYF. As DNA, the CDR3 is TGTGCCTCAACGCATAATGAAGCGGGGGCGGTCGACGAGCAGTACTTC.